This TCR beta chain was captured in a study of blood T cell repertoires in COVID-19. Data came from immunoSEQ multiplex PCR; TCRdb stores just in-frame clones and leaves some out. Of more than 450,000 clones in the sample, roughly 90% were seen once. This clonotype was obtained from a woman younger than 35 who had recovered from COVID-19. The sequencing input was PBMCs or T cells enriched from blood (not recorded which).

The DNA for the CDR3 is TGCGCCAGCAGCGGGGAGTACCAAGAGACCCAGTACTTC. This encodes CASSGEYQETQYF. V gene TRBV5-1 combines with J gene TRBJ2-5; tentatively, D is TRBD2 (5 bases). CDR1 is SGHRS, CDR2 YFSETQ, per germline. This CDR3 comprises 13 residues. Trimming removed 4 bases at V and 0 bases at J, with 7 bases between.